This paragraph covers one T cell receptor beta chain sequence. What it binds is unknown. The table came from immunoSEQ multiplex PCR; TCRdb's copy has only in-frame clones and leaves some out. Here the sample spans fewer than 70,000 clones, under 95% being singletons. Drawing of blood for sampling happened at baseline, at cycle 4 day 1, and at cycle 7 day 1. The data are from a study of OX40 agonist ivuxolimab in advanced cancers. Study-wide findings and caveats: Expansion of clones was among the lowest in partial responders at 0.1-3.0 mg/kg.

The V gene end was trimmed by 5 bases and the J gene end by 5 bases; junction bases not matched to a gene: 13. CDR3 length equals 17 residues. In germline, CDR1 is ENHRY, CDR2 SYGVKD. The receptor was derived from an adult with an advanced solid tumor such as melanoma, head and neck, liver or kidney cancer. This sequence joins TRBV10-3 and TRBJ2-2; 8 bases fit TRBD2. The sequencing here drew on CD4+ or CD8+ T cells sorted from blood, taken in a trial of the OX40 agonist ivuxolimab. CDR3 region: CAISPRGSGRRTGELFF. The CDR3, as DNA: TGTGCCATCAGTCCCCGGGGGAGCGGGAGACGAACCGGGGAGCTGTTTTTT.